Sequencing of this T cell receptor (beta chain) was carried out in a study of beta chain features in type 1 diabetes. Expressed TCRB transcripts were sequenced after all isolated RNA was converted to cDNA. The repertoire was sequenced with immunoSEQ multiplex PCR; TCRdb's copy has only in-frame clones and lacks some. The sample lists 300,000 or so clones, 9.3% seen once, with 1% in the top ten. CDR1 and CDR2 from the germline V gene are SEHNR and FQNEAQ (reference sequence). CDR3 length: 14 residues. The V gene lost 2 bases and the J gene lost 5 bases, with 9 bases spanning the gap. A CD45RO/CCR7/CD25/CD127/CD95/CD27 panel sorted naive, central memory, regulatory and stem cell-like memory CD4+ cells. All sorted populations exceeded 95% purity. Concerning this clone: Its antigen remains unknown.

Study conclusions and caveats: VDJ junctions sequenced from type 1 diabetes patients showed fewer insertions and more deletions. For Type 1 diabetes patients, all four CD4+ subsets carried TCRB CDR3s that were moderately but significantly shorter.

Sample: central memory CD4+ T cells from blood. This sequence joins TRBV7-9 and TRBJ1-4, with D perhaps matching TRBD1 (5 bases). The clonotype originates from a man younger than 45 with type 1 diabetes. CDR3 loop: CASSLSGNNEKLFF. As DNA, the CDR3 is TGTGCCAGCAGCTTATCAGGGAACAATGAAAAACTGTTTTTT.